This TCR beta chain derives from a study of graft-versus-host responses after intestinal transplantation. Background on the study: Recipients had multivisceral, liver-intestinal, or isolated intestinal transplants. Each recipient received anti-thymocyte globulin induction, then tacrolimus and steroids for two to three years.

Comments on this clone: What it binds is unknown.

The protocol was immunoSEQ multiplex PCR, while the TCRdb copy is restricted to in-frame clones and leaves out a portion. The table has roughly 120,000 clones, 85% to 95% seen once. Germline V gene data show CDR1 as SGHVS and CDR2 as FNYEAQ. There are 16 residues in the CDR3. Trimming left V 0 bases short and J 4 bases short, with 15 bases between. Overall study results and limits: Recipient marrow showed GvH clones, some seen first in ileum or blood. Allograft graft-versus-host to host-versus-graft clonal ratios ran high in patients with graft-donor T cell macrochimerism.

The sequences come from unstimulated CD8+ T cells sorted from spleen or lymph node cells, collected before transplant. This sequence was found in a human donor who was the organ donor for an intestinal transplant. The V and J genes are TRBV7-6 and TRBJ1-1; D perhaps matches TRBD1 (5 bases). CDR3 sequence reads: CASSLAPTVVGTEAFF. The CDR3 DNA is TGTGCCAGCAGCTTAGCCCCGACAGTTGTAGGCACTGAAGCTTTCTTT.